The clone carrying this TCR beta chain was recorded many times. This sample was included in a study of Graves' ophthalmopathy and Graves' hyperthyroidism. The wider study: Stable hyperthyroidism meant no progression to ophthalmopathy within 18 months of follow-up.

Scientists amplified the TCR beta CDR3 regions from RNA transcripts. The library came from an HTBI-primed first-round RT-PCR and a second-round multiplex PCR. Each CDR3 protein gets one entry after TCRdb re-called the multiplex PCR reads with MiXCR. The sample yields about 1.2 million distinct CDR3 sequences, about two fifths seen once. Germline CDR1 reads SEHNR; CDR2 reads FQNEAQ (reference sequence). The length of the CDR3 is 15 residues. With 7 bases clipped from V and 2 bases from J, the junction kept 5 bases outside the gene matches. Input material: peripheral blood or thyroid tissue (not recorded which). The V and J genes are TRBV7-9 and TRBJ2-7; 13 bases are shared with TRBD2. The sequence was obtained from an adult man with Graves' hyperthyroidism. CDR3 region: CASKPGLAGAYEQYF. CDR3 DNA: TGTGCCAGCAAACCCGGACTAGCGGGAGCCTACGAGCAGTACTTC.